This T cell receptor beta chain was sequenced during a study of T cells in Graves' hyperthyroidism and ophthalmopathy. CDR1 is LNHNV, CDR2 YYDKDF, per germline (reference sequence). The CDR3 sequence is 18 residues long. J was trimmed by 0 bases and V by 3 bases; bases with no gene match: 10. Amplification of TCR beta CDR3 regions used RNA as the template. HTBI primers were the set used in a first-round RT-PCR of the TCR CDR3. From the multiplex PCR reads, TCRdb called clonotypes with MiXCR, one entry per CDR3 protein. The sample lists approximately 530,000 distinct CDR3 sequences; over 15% were seen once.

The sequenced sample consisted of blood. This chain uses TRBV15 with TRBJ1-5, with 8 bases identical to TRBD1. The source is a woman in her late teens or twenties with Graves' hyperthyroidism. Here the CDR3 reads CATSRDGQGFYSNQPQHF. The CDR3 coding sequence is TGTGCCACCAGCAGGGATGGACAGGGCTTCTATAGCAATCAGCCCCAGCATTTT.